The following is a TCR beta chain sequence with its context. The study defined stable Graves' hyperthyroidism as no ophthalmopathy progression within 18 months. The study enrolled patients aged 18 to 65 with newly diagnosed hyperthyroidism of under 2 months' duration. Amplified TCR beta CDR3 regions came from RNA transcripts. First-round RT-PCR with HTBI primers amplified the TCR CDR3 region. In TCRdb, the multiplex PCR reads were re-called with MiXCR into one record per CDR3 protein. The table lists around 450,000 distinct CDR3 sequences, roughly 14% of them singletons, with 13% to 15% in the top ten. This record belongs to a study of T cells in Graves' hyperthyroidism and ophthalmopathy. In germline, CDR1 is SGHRS, CDR2 YFSETQ. This CDR3 is built from 16 residues. The V and J ends lost 5 bases and 8 bases, in that order; junction bases with no gene match: 12.

Sequencing input: blood. This receptor was taken from a woman aged 18-29 years with Graves' hyperthyroidism. The chain uses TRBV5-1 and TRBJ1-6, with 8 bases lining up with TRBD1. CDR3 amino acids: CASRRNQGAVYSPLHF. As DNA, the CDR3 is TGCGCCAGCAGACGAAACCAGGGGGCGGTGTATTCACCCCTCCACTTT. Complete variable domain (other parts from reference TRBV5-1 and TRBJ1-6): KAGVTQTPRYLIKTRGQQVTLSCSPISGHRSVSWYQQTPGQGLQFLFEYFSETQRNKGNFPGRFSGRQFSNSRSEMNVSTLELGDSALYLCASRRNQGAVYSPLHFGNGTRLTVT.